This T cell receptor (beta chain) appears in the sequencing data of a study of Ad26.COV2.S vaccination and SARS-CoV-2 variants. Points from the study as a whole: Vaccine recipients showed a spike-specific TCR breadth that was higher than in placebo recipients.

Per germline, CDR1 SGHRS and CDR2 YFSETQ. Germline trimming cut 3 bases from V and 8 bases from J; bases unmatched to any gene: 3. This CDR3 is 15 amino acids long. Regarding treatment: around 19 received Ad26.COV2.S at low or high dose, single or two shots; about 5 received placebo; per-sample allocation not given. Following the first vaccine or placebo injection, samples were taken on day 63. Sequenced by immunoSEQ multiplex PCR; TCRdb stores in-frame clones only, minus some. The sample has a few hundred thousand clones; roughly 88% are singletons. As regards this clone: Its antigen is still unknown.

The TCR originated in a person aged 18-60 years who received the Ad26.COV2.S COVID-19 vaccine or a placebo. The starting material was peripheral blood, obtained in a trial of Ad26.COV2.S vaccine versus placebo. The chain links TRBV5-1 to TRBJ1-6; 12 bases agree with TRBD1. The CDR3 DNA is TGCGCCAGCAGCTCGGGACAGGGGGCCGATTCACCCCTCCACTTT. This gives the protein CASSSGQGADSPLHF.